The 31 T cell receptor beta chains below come from one sample, sequenced in a study of T cell repertoires in cytomegalovirus infection. These TCRs' antigens remain unknown. TCRdb re-called the reads with MiXCR, one entry per CDR3 protein. Of approximately 120,000 distinct CDR3 sequences listed, around 30% are singletons. The input for sequencing was CD8+ T cells from cultured PBMCs, taken from culture after CMV antigen stimulation. The receptors originated from a human donor in good health (CMV status not recorded). Some clones in this sample may be carry-over from other donors' samples.

The CDR3 loop is CASEQPLSGNTIYF. The CDR3 region has the DNA TGTGCCAGTGAACAGCCTCTCTCTGGAAACACCATATATTTT. This rearrangement joins TRBV2 to TRBJ1-3, with D unresolved. Trimming shortened V by 9 bases and J by 0 bases, and 12 bases separated the two germline ends. CDR3 size: 14 residues. From germline, CDR1 is SNHLY and CDR2 FYNNEI.

This chain links TRBV28 with TRBJ1-1; D perhaps matches TRBD1 (5 bases). V was clipped by 5 bases and J by 5 bases, with 15 bases between them. CDR1 is MDHEN, CDR2 SYDVKM, per germline. CDR3 length: 14 amino acids. The CDR3 DNA reads as TGTGCCAGCAGTGGAACGAGGGACTGGACTGAAGCTTTCTTT. This sequence encodes CASSGTRDWTEAFF.

A few counts support this clonotype. The J gene is TRBJ2-2, the V gene TRBV6-2 or TRBV6-3, with a possible D match to TRBD2 (5 bases). Germline CDR1 reads MNHEY; CDR2 reads SVGEGT. Trimming removed 3 bases from V and 5 bases from J, with 16 bases in between. This CDR3 region has 16 residues. The CDR3 protein is CASSYRTRAPTGELFF. The CDR3 bases are TGTGCCAGCAGTTATCGGACTCGGGCCCCAACCGGGGAGCTGTTTTTT.

The V gene is TRBV9, the J gene TRBJ2-1, with 8 bases aligning to TRBD2. Per the germline V gene, CDR1 is SGDLS and CDR2 is YYNGEE. The CDR3 runs to 15 residues. J lost 2 bases, V lost 2 bases, and 3 bases had no gene match. The CDR3 DNA follows: TGTGCCAGCAGCGTCGGGGGGGCTACCTACAATGAGCAGTTCTTC. Translating gives CASSVGGATYNEQFF.

This chain connects TRBV4-1 to TRBJ2-5; D may be TRBD2 (6 bases). The ends were cut back, 2 bases at V and 7 bases at J, with 17 bases in the middle. The CDR3 is made up of 15 amino acids. Germline lookup yields CDR1 MGHRA and CDR2 YSYEKL. The CDR3, as DNA: TGCGCCAGCAGCCAAAATATCGGGGGTACCGGGACCCAGTACTTC. It is translated as CASSQNIGGTGTQYF.

The rearrangement links TRBV7-8 to TRBJ2-1, with 14 nucleotides matching TRBD2. This CDR3 is built from 16 residues. V shed 5 bases and J 5 bases; nucleotides not matched to a gene: 5. Germline V gives CDR1 SGHVS, CDR2 FQNEAQ. The CDR3 is CASSQGLAGDNNEQFF. CDR3 coding DNA: TGTGCCAGCAGCCAGGGACTAGCGGGGGACAACAATGAGCAGTTCTTC.

This clonotype showed up just a few times. The chain employs TRBV6-1 and TRBJ1-5; D is unresolved. V gave up 0 bases and J gave up 3 bases, with 6 bases separating them. The length of the CDR3 is 14 residues. Germline V gene lookup returns CDR1 MNHNS and CDR2 SASEGT. CDR3 nucleotide sequence: TGTGCCAGCAGTGAAGCCAGTGCCAATCAGCCCCAGCATTTT. Translation gives CASSEASANQPQHF.

The chain combines TRBV25-1 with TRBJ1-2; D is uncertain. In germline, CDR1 is MGHDK, CDR2 SYGVNS. The V and J ends lost 5 bases and 3 bases respectively, with 13 bases between them. The CDR3 loop spans 14 amino acids. The CDR3 nucleotides read TGTGCCAGCAGTAAGACCCTATTCGACTATGGCTACACCTTC. Its protein product is CASSKTLFDYGYTF.

This clonotype was seen a handful of times. The chain employs TRBV5-1 and TRBJ2-1; tentative D call: TRBD2 (7 bases). There are 14 residues in the CDR3. The V end lost 6 bases, the J end lost 7 bases, and 17 bases lay between the germline ends. The germline CDR1 and CDR2 sequences are SGHRS and YFSETQ. In nucleotides, the CDR3 is TGCGCCAGCAATGCCGGGGGGCTCGGGAATGAGCAGTTCTTC. Amino acids: CASNAGGLGNEQFF. Supplemented by reference TRBV5-1 and TRBJ2-1, the full variable domain reads KAGVTQTPRYLIKTRGQQVTLSCSPISGHRSVSWYQQTPGQGLQFLFEYFSETQRNKGNFPGRFSGRQFSNSRSEMNVSTLELGDSALYLCASNAGGLGNEQFFGPGTRLTVL.

The chain joins TRBV7-9 to TRBJ2-7; 9 positions match TRBD1. The CDR3 covers 15 residues. Germline V lookup: CDR1 SEHNR, CDR2 FQNEAQ (reference sequence). V gave up 5 bases and J gave up 1 base; unmatched junction bases: 6. CDR3 amino acids: CASSGGQGLSYEQYF. For the CDR3, the DNA is TGTGCCAGCAGCGGGGGACAGGGCTTGTCCTACGAGCAGTACTTC.

This clonotype was counted only a few times. The rearrangement uses TRBV10-3 and TRBJ2-1, with D unclear. V was cut by 2 bases and J by 5 bases, with 4 bases left in between. The CDR3 runs to 12 residues. Germline CDR1 reads ENHRY; CDR2 reads SYGVKD. DNA for the CDR3: TGTGCCATCAGTGAGGGGGACAATGAGCAGTTCTTC. This encodes CAISEGDNEQFF.

V is TRBV2 and J is TRBJ1-5, with 9 bases fitting TRBD1. Per the germline V gene, CDR1 is SNHLY and CDR2 is FYNNEI. CDR3 length equals 18 residues. V trimming: 2 bases; J trimming: 7 bases; junction bases outside the gene matches: 15. CDR3 in amino acids: CASSEWDRDSGMIQPQHF. The CDR3 DNA is TGTGCCAGCAGTGAATGGGACAGGGATAGCGGGATGATACAGCCCCAGCATTTT.

The table lists this clonotype with a few counts. The chain combines TRBV2 with TRBJ1-1, with D unresolved. Per germline, CDR1 SNHLY and CDR2 FYNNEI. The CDR3 totals 11 residues. V gave up 8 bases and J gave up 3 bases, with 7 bases separating them. The CDR3 spells CASHLDTEAFF. The CDR3 nucleotides read TGTGCCAGCCATTTAGACACTGAAGCTTTCTTT.

The rearrangement links TRBV2 to TRBJ1-1, with a tentative D call TRBD1 (5 bases). Germline V gene lookup returns CDR1 SNHLY and CDR2 FYNNEI. This CDR3 comprises 15 residues. CDR3 residues: CVNGVERQPNTEAFF. The DNA of the CDR3 is TGTGTAAATGGGGTCGAGCGACAGCCAAACACTGAAGCTTTCTTT.

In its sample, this clonotype was seen a few times. The J gene is TRBJ2-2, the V gene TRBV7-4; a weak D match, TRBD2 (5 bases). This CDR3 is built from 16 residues. Germline values: CDR1 SGHVT, CDR2 SQSDAQ. Trimming left V 4 bases short and J 5 bases short, with 17 bases between. The chain's CDR3 is CASSSAYGGRTGELFF. CDR3 coding DNA: TGTGCCAGCAGCTCGGCCTACGGCGGGCGAACCGGGGAGCTGTTTTTT.

The chain couples TRBV20-1 to TRBJ2-1; 10 nucleotides agree with TRBD1. Germline-derived CDR1 and CDR2 are DFQATT and SNEGSKA (reference sequence). This CDR3 has 16 residues. After removal of 3 bases from V and 0 bases from J, the junction contained 5 bases not matched to a gene. Written as DNA, the CDR3 is TGCAGTGCTAGTGGGGACAGGGGAGCCTCCTACAATGAGCAGTTCTTC. Its translation: CSASGDRGASYNEQFF.

The V call is TRBV7-8, the J call TRBJ1-6; TRBD1 agrees at 8 bases. Losses at the gene ends were 5 bases for V and 0 bases for J; bases not matched to a gene: 6. This CDR3 contains 17 residues. In germline, CDR1 is SGHVS, CDR2 FQNEAQ. The CDR3 sequence is CASSRQGLSSYNSPLHF. In nucleotides, the CDR3 is TGTGCCAGCAGCCGACAGGGGTTGAGCTCCTATAATTCACCCCTCCACTTT.

The rearrangement links TRBV7-9 to TRBJ2-7, with D possibly matching TRBD1 (6 bases). This CDR3 comprises 15 residues. The germline V gene has CDR1 SEHNR and CDR2 FQNEAQ (reference sequence). Trimming left V 5 bases short and J 4 bases short, with 18 bases between. CDR3 sequence reads: CASSQIGQRTYEQYF. The CDR3 region has the DNA TGTGCCAGCAGCCAAATTGGACAGAGAACGTACGAGCAGTACTTC. Complete variable domain (other parts from reference TRBV7-9 and TRBJ2-7): DTGVSQNPRHKITKRGQNVTFRCDPISEHNRLYWYRQTLGQGPEFLTYFQNEAQLEKSRLLSDRFSAERPKGSFSTLEIQRTEQGDSAMYLCASSQIGQRTYEQYFGPGTRLTVT.

This clonotype was observed a few times. This chain joins TRBV7-9 and TRBJ1-2; D is unclear. This CDR3 has 15 residues. CDR1 is SEHNR and CDR2 is FQNEAQ in the germline V gene (reference sequence). The ends were cut back, 3 bases at V and 0 bases at J, with 11 bases in the middle. The CDR3 is CASSFSRASNYGYTF. For the CDR3, the DNA is TGTGCCAGCAGCTTTTCTAGGGCTTCTAACTATGGCTACACCTTC.

V and J are TRBV4-1 and TRBJ2-7; tentatively, D is TRBD1 or TRBD2 (5 bases each). Germline-derived CDR1 and CDR2 are MGHRA and YSYEKL. V was cut by 1 base and J by 3 bases, with 10 bases left in between. The CDR3 extends over 14 amino acids. The CDR3 coding sequence is TGCGCCAGCAGCCAAGGGGAGACAGACTACGAGCAGTACTTC. Amino acid sequence: CASSQGETDYEQYF.

This clonotype was recorded at least ten times. The gene calls are TRBV7-2 and TRBJ2-3, with 9 bases matching TRBD2. The CDR3 consists of 16 residues. V dropped 0 bases and J dropped 6; count of bases not matched to a gene: 7. CDR1 and CDR2 from the germline V gene are SGHTA and FQGNSA. CDR3 amino acids: CASSLAASGVADTQYF. The CDR3 DNA sequence: TGTGCCAGCAGCTTAGCGGCTAGCGGGGTTGCGGATACGCAGTATTTT.

The rearrangement joins TRBV2 to TRBJ2-5; D is possibly TRBD1 (5 bases). CDR3 length equals 15 residues. The germline V gene has CDR1 SNHLY and CDR2 FYNNEI. V was clipped by 2 bases and J by 0 bases, with 10 bases between them. The CDR3: CASSEYRQYQETQYF. In DNA form, the CDR3 reads TGTGCCAGCAGTGAATACAGGCAATACCAAGAGACCCAGTACTTC.

A few counts support this clonotype. This chain uses TRBV7-8 with TRBJ2-7; TRBD1 or TRBD2 may be the D gene (5 bases each). The length of the CDR3 is 15 residues. Germline assignment: CDR1 SGHVS and CDR2 FQNEAQ. Trimming took off 1 base at V and 2 bases at J, with 12 bases between the two ends. Written as DNA, the CDR3 is TGTGCCAGCAGCTTAGTTCGGCAGGGACCCTACGAGCAGTACTTC. Protein: CASSLVRQGPYEQYF.

The gene calls are TRBV4-1 and TRBJ2-3; no firm D call. CDR1 is MGHRA, CDR2 YSYEKL, per germline. CDR3 size: 17 residues. V shed 0 bases and J shed 2 bases, with 15 bases lying between them. The CDR3 reads CASSQDLGPPSTDTQYF. The CDR3 nucleotides read TGCGCCAGCAGCCAAGATCTGGGCCCCCCGTCCACAGATACGCAGTATTTT.

This clonotype showed up just a few times. The chain has TRBV27 and TRBJ2-5; D is ambiguous. The CDR3 spans 12 residues. With 7 bases removed from V and 5 bases from J, the gap between germline ends came to 11 bases. Per germline, CDR1 MNHEY and CDR2 SMNVEV (reference sequence). CDR3 sequence (DNA): TGTGCCAGCACCGTCCCTTGGGAGACCCAGTACTTC. Its translation is CASTVPWETQYF.

The gene calls are TRBV5-1 and TRBJ2-3; D might be TRBD1 (6 bases). V lost 2 bases, J lost 2 bases, and 18 bases lay in between. Germline V gene lookup returns CDR1 SGHRS and CDR2 YFSETQ. There are 17 residues in the CDR3. Here the CDR3 DNA reads TGCGCCAGCAGCTTCGGACAGCATCTTTCAGTCACAGATACGCAGTATTTT. Amino acid sequence: CASSFGQHLSVTDTQYF.

The table lists this clonotype with a few counts. The chain employs TRBV12-5 and TRBJ2-5; tentative D call: TRBD2 (5 bases). V was clipped by 2 bases and J by 5 bases, with 6 bases between them. The CDR3 is 12 residues long. The germline V gene encodes CDR1 LGHNT and CDR2 FRNRAP. The CDR3 DNA follows: TGTGCTAGTGGTTTGCCGGGGGAGACCCAGTACTTC. Its translation is CASGLPGETQYF.

This clonotype was detected only a few times. This sequence joins TRBV6-5 and TRBJ1-2; 12 positions match TRBD1. The CDR3 loop spans 16 amino acids. V was pared by 4 bases and J by 6 bases, with 9 bases of the junction left unmatched. The germline CDR1 and CDR2 sequences are MNHEY and SVGAGI. The CDR3 protein is CASSWPGTGGADGYTF. CDR3 sequence (DNA): TGTGCCAGCAGTTGGCCCGGGACAGGGGGCGCCGATGGCTACACCTTC.

This clonotype was seen ten or more times. This chain connects TRBV7-6 to TRBJ2-3; D unclear. Germline-derived CDR1 and CDR2 are SGHVS and FNYEAQ. Trimming stripped 5 bases from V and 0 bases from J, with 15 bases between. This CDR3 is built from 16 residues. In DNA form, the CDR3 reads TGTGCCAGCAGCGTGCAACCCGAGACTAGCACAGATACGCAGTATTTT. It codes for CASSVQPETSTDTQYF.

This chain links TRBV7-6 with TRBJ2-2; weak D call: TRBD2 (6 bases). The V gene lost 2 bases and the J gene lost 4 bases, with 11 bases spanning the gap. This CDR3 is 15 amino acids long. Germline V CDR1 and CDR2: SGHVS, FNYEAQ. This chain's CDR3 is CASSLRDSTTGELFF. CDR3 bases: TGTGCCAGCAGCTTAAGGGACTCTACCACCGGGGAGCTGTTTTTT.

This clonotype has a single count. V and J are TRBV4-1 and TRBJ1-2; no firm D call. The CDR3 is 15 residues long. CDR1 is MGHRA, CDR2 YSYEKL, per germline. Trimming removed 2 bases at V and 4 bases at J, with 14 bases between. The DNA of the CDR3 is TGCGCCAGCAGCCAATCGGAAATTACCATCTATGGCTACACCTTC. Protein product: CASSQSEITIYGYTF.